This entry features one T cell receptor beta chain sequence. This sample stems from a study of blood T cell repertoires in COVID-19. As for the study in general: Acute and convalescent COVID-19 specimens originated in the United States, Italy and Spain. Sources were T cells, B-cell-depleted T cells, or PBMCs; the material itself was cDNA or gDNA.

This CDR3 has 15 residues. CDR1 and CDR2 from the germline V gene are SGDLS and YYNGEE. With V trimmed by 0 bases and J by 5 bases, 5 bases remained unmatched. Participants came from fewer than 25 US areas, aged about 18 to 95 years. Under the authors' procedure: Scientists estimated how many nucleated cells there were by amplifying reference gene primers. Clones were read by immunoSEQ multiplex PCR, and TCRdb kept only the in-frame ones, dropping some. V and J calls and clone size come straight from that table; D and trimming were deduced from the DNA. The sample contains 140,000 or so clones, almost 85% of which appear only once.

The sequence was collected from a woman aged 45-60 years with acute COVID-19. The rearrangement uses TRBV9 and TRBJ2-7; 10 bases line up with TRBD2. The sequenced sample consisted of PBMCs or T cells enriched from blood (not recorded which). CDR3 amino acids: CASSVASGRGDEQYF. CDR3 DNA: TGTGCCAGCAGCGTAGCTAGCGGGAGAGGCGACGAGCAGTACTTC.